The sequence of this T cell receptor beta chain was determined in a study of T cells expressing NK-cell markers. Study at large: The TCR beta repertoires were obtained from sorted CD3+CD56+NKG2C+, CD3+CD56+NKG2C- and CD3+CD56-NKG2C+ T cells. In the group of eight sequenced donors, seven were HCMV-seropositive and one was seronegative.

From the 5' RACE reads, TCRdb lists one entry per CDR3 protein and no DNA. Its table lists about 180,000 distinct CDR3 sequences. Study outcomes and limitations: Expanded NKG2C+ T cell clones had unclear HCMV specificity.

Concerning this clonotype itself: What it recognizes is unknown.

Sequenced input: blood T cells: a sorted CD56 or NKG2C T cell subset, CD4+ or CD8+ T cells, or bulk PBMC T cells (not recorded which). The receptor comes from a woman aged 18 to 75 in good health.

This chain's CDR3 is CASSSSRLDTQYF. The chain carries TRBV7-3 and TRBJ2-3. This CDR3 has 13 amino acids. Germline CDR1 and CDR2: SGHTA and FQGTGA.